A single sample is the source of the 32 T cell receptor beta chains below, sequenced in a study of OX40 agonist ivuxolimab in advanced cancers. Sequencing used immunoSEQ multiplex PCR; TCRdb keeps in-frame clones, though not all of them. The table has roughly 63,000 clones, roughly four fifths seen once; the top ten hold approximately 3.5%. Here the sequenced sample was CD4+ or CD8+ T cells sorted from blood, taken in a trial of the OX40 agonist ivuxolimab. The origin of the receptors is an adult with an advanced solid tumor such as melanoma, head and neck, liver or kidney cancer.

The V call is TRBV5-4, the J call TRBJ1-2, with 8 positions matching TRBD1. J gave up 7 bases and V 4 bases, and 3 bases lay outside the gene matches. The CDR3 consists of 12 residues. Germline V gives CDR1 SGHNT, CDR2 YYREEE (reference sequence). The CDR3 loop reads CASSTDRAGYTF. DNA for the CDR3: TGTGCCAGCAGCACGGACAGGGCTGGCTACACCTTC.

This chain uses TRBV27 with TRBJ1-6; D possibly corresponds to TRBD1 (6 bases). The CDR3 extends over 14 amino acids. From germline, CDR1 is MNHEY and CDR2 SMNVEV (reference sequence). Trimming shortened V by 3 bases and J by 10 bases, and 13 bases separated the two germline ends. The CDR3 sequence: CASSFHGGRSPLHF. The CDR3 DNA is TGTGCCAGCAGTTTCCACGGGGGCCGGTCACCCCTCCACTTT.

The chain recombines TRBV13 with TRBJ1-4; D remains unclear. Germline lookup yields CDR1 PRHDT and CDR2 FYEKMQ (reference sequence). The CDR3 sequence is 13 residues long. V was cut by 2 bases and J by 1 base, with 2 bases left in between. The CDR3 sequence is CASSLQTNEKLFF. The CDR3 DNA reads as TGTGCCAGCAGCTTACAAACTAATGAAAAACTGTTTTTT.

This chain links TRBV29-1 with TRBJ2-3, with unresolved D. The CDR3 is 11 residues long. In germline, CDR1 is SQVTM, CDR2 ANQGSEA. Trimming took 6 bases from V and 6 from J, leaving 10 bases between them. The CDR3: CSVRPKDTQYF. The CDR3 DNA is TGCAGCGTCAGACCGAAGGATACGCAGTATTTT.

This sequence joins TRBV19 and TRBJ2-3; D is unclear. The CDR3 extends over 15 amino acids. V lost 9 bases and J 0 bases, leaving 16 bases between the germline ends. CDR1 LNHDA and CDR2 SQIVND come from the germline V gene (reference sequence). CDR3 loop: CASHMVGGSTDTQYF. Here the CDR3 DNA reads TGTGCCAGCCATATGGTGGGTGGGAGCACAGATACGCAGTATTTT.

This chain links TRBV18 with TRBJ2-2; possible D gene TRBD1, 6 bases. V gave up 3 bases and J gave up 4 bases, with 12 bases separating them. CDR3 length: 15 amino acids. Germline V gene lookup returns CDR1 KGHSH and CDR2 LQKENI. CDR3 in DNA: TGTGCCAGCTCACCGGGACACGGGGTCACCGGGGAGCTGTTTTTT. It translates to CASSPGHGVTGELFF.

The CDR3 loop is CASSLGPGEETQYF. The CDR3 bases are TGCGCCAGCAGCTTGGGGCCAGGGGAAGAGACCCAGTACTTC. The chain links TRBV5-1 to TRBJ2-5; tentative D call: TRBD1 (6 bases). Trimming shortened V by 0 bases and J by 3 bases, and 9 bases separated the two germline ends. CDR1 is SGHRS, CDR2 YFSETQ, per germline. CDR3 size: 14 residues.

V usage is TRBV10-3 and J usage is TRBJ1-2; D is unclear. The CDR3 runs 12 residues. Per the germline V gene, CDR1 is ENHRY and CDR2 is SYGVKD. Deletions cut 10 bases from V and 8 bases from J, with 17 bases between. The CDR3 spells CASRPNLRGYTF. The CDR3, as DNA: TGTGCCAGCCGTCCTAATTTGAGGGGCTACACCTTC.

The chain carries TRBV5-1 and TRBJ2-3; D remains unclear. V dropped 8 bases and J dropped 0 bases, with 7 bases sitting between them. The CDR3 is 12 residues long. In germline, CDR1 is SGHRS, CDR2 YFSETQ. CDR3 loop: CASYLSTDTQYF. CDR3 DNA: TGCGCCAGTTACCTTAGCACAGATACGCAGTATTTT.

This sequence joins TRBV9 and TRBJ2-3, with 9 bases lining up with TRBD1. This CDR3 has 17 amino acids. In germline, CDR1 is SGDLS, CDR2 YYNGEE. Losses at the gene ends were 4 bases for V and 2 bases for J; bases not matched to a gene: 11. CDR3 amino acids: CASSLNPGQGITDTQYF. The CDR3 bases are TGTGCCAGCAGCCTAAATCCGGGACAGGGCATCACAGATACGCAGTATTTT.

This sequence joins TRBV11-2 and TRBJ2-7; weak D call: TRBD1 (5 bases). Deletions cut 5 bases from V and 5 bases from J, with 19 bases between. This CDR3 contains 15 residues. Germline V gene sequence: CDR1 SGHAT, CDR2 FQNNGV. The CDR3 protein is CASSADISAPHEQYF. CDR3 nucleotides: TGTGCCAGCAGCGCGGACATTTCGGCTCCACACGAGCAGTACTTC.

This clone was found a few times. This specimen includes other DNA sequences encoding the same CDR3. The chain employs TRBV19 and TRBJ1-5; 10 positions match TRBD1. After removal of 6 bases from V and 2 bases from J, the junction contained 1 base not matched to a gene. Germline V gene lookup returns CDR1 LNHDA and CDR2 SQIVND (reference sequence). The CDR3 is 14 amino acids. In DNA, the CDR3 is TGTGCCAGTAGCGGGACAGGGGGCAATCAGCCCCAGCATTTT. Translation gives CASSGTGGNQPQHF.

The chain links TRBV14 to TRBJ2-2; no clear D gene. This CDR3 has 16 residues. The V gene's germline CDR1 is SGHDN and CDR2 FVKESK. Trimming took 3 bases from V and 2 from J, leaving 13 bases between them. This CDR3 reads CASSHSGALNTGELFF. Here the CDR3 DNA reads TGTGCCAGCAGCCATTCCGGTGCCTTAAACACCGGGGAGCTGTTTTTT.

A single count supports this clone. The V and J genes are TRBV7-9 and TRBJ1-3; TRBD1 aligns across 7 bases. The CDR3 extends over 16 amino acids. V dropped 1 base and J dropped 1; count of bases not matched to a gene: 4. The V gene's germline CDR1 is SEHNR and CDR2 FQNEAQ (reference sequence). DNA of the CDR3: TGTGCCAGCAGCTTAGTTGAGGGGGCTTCTGGAAACACCATATATTTT. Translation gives CASSLVEGASGNTIYF.

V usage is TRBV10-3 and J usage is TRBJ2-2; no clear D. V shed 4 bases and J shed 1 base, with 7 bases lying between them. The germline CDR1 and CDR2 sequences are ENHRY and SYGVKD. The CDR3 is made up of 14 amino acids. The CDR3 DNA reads TGTGCCATCAGTGGAGGCGAGAACACCGGGGAGCTGTTTTTT. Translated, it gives CAISGGENTGELFF.

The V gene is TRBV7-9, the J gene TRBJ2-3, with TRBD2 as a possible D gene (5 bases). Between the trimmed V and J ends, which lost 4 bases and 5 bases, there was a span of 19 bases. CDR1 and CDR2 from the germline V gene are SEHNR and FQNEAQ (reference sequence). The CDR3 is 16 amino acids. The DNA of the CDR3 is TGTGCCAGCAGCTCCCCGACTACATCTATTAAAGATACGCAGTATTTT. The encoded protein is CASSSPTTSIKDTQYF.

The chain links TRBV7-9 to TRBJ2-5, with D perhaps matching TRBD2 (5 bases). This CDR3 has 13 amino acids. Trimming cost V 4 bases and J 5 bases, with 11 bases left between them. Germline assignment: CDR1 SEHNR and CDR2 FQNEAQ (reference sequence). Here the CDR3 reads CASSYGLGETQYF. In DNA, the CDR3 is TGTGCCAGCAGCTACGGACTTGGGGAGACCCAGTACTTC.

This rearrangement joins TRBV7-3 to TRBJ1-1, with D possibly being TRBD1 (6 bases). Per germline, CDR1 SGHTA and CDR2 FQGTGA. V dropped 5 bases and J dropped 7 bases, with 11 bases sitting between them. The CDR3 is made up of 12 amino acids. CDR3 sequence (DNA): TGTGCCAGCAGCCCTCTAGGGGGTGAAGCTTTCTTT. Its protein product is CASSPLGGEAFF.

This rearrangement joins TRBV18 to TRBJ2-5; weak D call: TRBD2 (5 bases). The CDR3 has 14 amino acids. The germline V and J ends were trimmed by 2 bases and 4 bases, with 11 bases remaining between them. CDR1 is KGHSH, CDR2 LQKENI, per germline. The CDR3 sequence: CASSPEGRRETQYF. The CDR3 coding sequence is TGTGCCAGCTCACCAGAAGGGAGAAGAGAGACCCAGTACTTC.

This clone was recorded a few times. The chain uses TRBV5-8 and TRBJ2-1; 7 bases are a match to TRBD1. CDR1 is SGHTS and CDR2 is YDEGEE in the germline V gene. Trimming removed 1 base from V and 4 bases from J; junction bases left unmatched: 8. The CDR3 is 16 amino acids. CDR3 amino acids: CASSLYGDRLYNEQFF. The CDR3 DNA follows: TGTGCCAGCAGCTTGTATGGGGACAGACTTTACAATGAGCAGTTCTTC. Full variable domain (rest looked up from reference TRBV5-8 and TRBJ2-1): EAGVTQSPTHLIKTRGQQATLRCSPISGHTSVYWYQQALGLGLQFLLWYDEGEERNRGNFPPRFSGRQFPNYSSELNVNALELEDSALYLCASSLYGDRLYNEQFFGPGTRLTVL.

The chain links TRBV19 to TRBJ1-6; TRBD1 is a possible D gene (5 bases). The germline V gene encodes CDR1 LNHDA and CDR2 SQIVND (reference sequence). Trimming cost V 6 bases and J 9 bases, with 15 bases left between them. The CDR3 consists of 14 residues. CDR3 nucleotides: TGTGCCAGTAGATCGGGGGGAATAGGTTCACCCCTCCACTTT. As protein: CASRSGGIGSPLHF.

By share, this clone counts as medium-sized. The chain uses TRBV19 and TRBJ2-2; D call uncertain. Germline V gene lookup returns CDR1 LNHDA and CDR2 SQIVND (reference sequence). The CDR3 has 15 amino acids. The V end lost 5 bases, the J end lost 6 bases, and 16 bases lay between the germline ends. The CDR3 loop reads CASSVVTTGSGELFF. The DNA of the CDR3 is TGTGCCAGTAGTGTCGTGACGACTGGCTCCGGGGAGCTGTTTTTT.

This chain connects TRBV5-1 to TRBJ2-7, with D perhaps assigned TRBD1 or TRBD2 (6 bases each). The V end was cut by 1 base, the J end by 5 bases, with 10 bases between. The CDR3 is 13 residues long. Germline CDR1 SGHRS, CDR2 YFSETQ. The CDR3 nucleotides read TGCGCCAGCAGCTTGCTTAGGGGGGACGAGCAGTACTTC. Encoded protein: CASSLLRGDEQYF.

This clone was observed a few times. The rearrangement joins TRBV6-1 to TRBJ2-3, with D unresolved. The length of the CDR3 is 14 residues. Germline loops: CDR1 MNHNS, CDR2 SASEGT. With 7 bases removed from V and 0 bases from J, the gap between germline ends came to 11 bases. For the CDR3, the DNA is TGTGCCAGCACAAATTTCCGTAGCACAGATACGCAGTATTTT. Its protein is CASTNFRSTDTQYF.

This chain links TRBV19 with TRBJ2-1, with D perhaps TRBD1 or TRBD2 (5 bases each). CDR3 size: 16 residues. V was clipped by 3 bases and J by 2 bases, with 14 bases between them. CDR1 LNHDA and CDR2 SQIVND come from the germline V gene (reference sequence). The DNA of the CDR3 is TGTGCCAGTAGTATGGAGCAGGGAGCCCCCTACAATGAGCAGTTCTTC. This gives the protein CASSMEQGAPYNEQFF.

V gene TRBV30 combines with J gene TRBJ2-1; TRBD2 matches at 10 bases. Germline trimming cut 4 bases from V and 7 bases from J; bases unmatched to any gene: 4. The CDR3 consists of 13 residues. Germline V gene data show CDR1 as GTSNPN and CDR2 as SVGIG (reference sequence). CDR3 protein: CAWKKLAGNEQFF. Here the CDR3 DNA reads TGTGCCTGGAAAAAACTAGCGGGGAATGAGCAGTTCTTC.

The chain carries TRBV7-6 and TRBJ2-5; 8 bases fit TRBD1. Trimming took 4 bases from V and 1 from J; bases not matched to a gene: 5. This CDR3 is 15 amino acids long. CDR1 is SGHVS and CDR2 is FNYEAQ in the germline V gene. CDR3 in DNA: TGTGCCAGCAGCTGGGGACAGGAATTCCAAGAGACCCAGTACTTC. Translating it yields CASSWGQEFQETQYF. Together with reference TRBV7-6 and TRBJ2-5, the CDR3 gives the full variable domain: GAGVSQSPRYKVTKRGQDVALRCDPISGHVSLYWYRQALGQGPEFLTYFNYEAQQDKSGLPNDRFSAERPEGSISTLTIQRTEQRDSAMYRCASSWGQEFQETQYFGPGTRLLVL.

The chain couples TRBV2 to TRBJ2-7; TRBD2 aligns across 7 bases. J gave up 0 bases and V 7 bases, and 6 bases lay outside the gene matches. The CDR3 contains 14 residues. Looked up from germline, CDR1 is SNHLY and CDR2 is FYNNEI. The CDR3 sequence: CASIFGGSSYEQYF. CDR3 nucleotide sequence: TGTGCCAGCATTTTTGGCGGGAGCTCCTACGAGCAGTACTTC.

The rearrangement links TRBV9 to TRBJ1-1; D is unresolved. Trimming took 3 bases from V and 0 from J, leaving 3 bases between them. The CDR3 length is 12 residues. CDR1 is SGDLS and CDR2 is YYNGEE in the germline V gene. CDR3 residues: CASSELNTEAFF. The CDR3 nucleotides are TGTGCCAGCAGCGAACTGAACACTGAAGCTTTCTTT.

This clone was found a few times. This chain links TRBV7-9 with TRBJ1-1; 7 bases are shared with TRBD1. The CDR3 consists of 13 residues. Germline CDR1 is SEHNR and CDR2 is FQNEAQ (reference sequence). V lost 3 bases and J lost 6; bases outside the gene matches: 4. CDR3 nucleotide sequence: TGTGCCAGCAGCTTGGCGCAGGGGGCTGAAGCTTTCTTT. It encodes CASSLAQGAEAFF.

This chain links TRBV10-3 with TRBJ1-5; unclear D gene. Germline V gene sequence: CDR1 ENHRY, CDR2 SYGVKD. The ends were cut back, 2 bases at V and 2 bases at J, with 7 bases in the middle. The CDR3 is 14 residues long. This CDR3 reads CAISEEGGNQPQHF. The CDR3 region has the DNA TGTGCCATCAGTGAGGAGGGCGGCAATCAGCCCCAGCATTTT.

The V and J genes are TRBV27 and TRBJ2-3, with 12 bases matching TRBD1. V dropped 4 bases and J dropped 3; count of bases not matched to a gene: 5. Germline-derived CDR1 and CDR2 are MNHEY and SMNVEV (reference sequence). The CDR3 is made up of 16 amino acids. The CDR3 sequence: CASSSPGQGATDTQYF. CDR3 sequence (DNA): TGTGCCAGCAGTTCCCCGGGACAGGGGGCAACAGATACGCAGTATTTT.